These 31 T cell receptor beta chains share one sample of origin, sequenced in a study of T cells in Graves' hyperthyroidism and ophthalmopathy. The CDR3 regions of TCR beta were amplified from RNA transcripts. HTBI primers were the set used in a first-round RT-PCR of the TCR CDR3. One entry per CDR3 protein, called by TCRdb with MiXCR from the multiplex PCR reads. The table records roughly 400,000 distinct CDR3 sequences, 11% to 15% of them present only once. The sequencing input was blood. These receptors all stem from a man aged 50 to 60 with Graves' ophthalmopathy.

This clonotype was counted many times. CDR3 coding DNA: TGCAGTGCAACTACAGGGGCGACCCGCTACAATGAGCAGTTCTTC. Its protein product is CSATTGATRYNEQFF. The chain carries TRBV20-1 and TRBJ2-1; 7 bases agree with TRBD1. V lost 6 bases to trimming and J lost 3 bases; unmatched junction nucleotides: 11. The CDR3 runs to 15 residues. CDR1 and CDR2 (germline): DFQATT, SNEGSKA (reference sequence).

This chain connects TRBV14 to TRBJ1-2; no reliable D call. Trimming pared 1 base from V and 4 bases from J, leaving 13 bases between. The CDR3 sequence is 15 residues long. Germline assignment: CDR1 SGHDN and CDR2 FVKESK. The DNA of the CDR3 is TGTGCCAGCAGCCAAGTTGGGCAGGACCTCTATGGCTACACCTTC. It encodes CASSQVGQDLYGYTF. Together with reference TRBV14 and TRBJ1-2, the CDR3 gives the full variable domain: EAGVTQFPSHSVIEKGQTVTLRCDPISGHDNLYWYRRVMGKEIKFLLHFVKESKQDESGMPNNRFLAERTGGTYSTLKVQPAELEDSGVYFCASSQVGQDLYGYTFGSGTRLTVV.

The sample holds many counts of this clonotype. The chain has TRBV6-1 and TRBJ2-3; 9 nucleotides match TRBD1. Germline assignment: CDR1 MNHNS and CDR2 SASEGT. The trim removed 5 bases at V and 2 bases at J, leaving 17 bases unmatched. This CDR3 comprises 19 residues. The CDR3 reads CASSYNPPGTGTITDTQYF. The CDR3 DNA sequence: TGTGCCAGCAGTTATAATCCGCCCGGGACAGGGACCATCACAGATACGCAGTATTTT.

There are a few counts of this clonotype. The rearrangement joins TRBV20-1 to TRBJ2-7, with D uncertain. There are 13 residues in the CDR3. Trimming took 2 bases from V and 0 from J, leaving 8 bases between them. CDR1 is DFQATT and CDR2 is SNEGSKA in the germline V gene (reference sequence). CDR3 coding DNA: TGCAGTGCTAGAAGGCAGCCCTCCTACGAGCAGTACTTC. Translating it yields CSARRQPSYEQYF.

This clonotype was detected many times. The rearrangement links TRBV20-1 to TRBJ1-4; the D is unclear. Germline assignment: CDR1 DFQATT and CDR2 SNEGSKA (reference sequence). The CDR3 covers 11 residues. The V gene lost 3 bases and the J gene lost 5 bases, with 4 bases spanning the gap. The CDR3 is CSASKNEKLFF. CDR3 in DNA: TGCAGTGCTAGCAAGAATGAAAAACTGTTTTTT.

CDR3 region: CASSPGRPNEKLFF. In DNA form, the CDR3 reads TGTGCCAGCAGTCCCGGACGGCCCAATGAAAAACTGTTTTTT. The chain links TRBV7-9 to TRBJ1-4; no clear D. Trimming pared 6 bases from V and 5 bases from J, leaving 13 bases between. Per the germline V gene, CDR1 is SEHNR and CDR2 is FQNEAQ (reference sequence). CDR3 length: 14 amino acids.

This clonotype was seen ten or more times. This chain uses TRBV19 with TRBJ2-7; 8 bases map to TRBD1. Germline CDR1 reads LNHDA; CDR2 reads SQIVND (reference sequence). Germline trimming cut 5 bases from V and 2 bases from J; bases unmatched to any gene: 8. This CDR3 contains 15 residues. CDR3 region: CASSFATGDTYEQYF. CDR3 coding DNA: TGTGCCAGTAGTTTTGCGACAGGGGACACCTACGAGCAGTACTTC.

J is TRBJ2-3 and V is TRBV6-5; no clear D gene. This CDR3 has 13 amino acids. The germline V gene has CDR1 MNHEY and CDR2 SVGAGI. V gave up 0 bases and J gave up 5 bases, with 6 bases separating them. The CDR3 reads CASSYSERDTQYF. Here the CDR3 DNA reads TGTGCCAGCAGTTACTCGGAGCGAGATACGCAGTATTTT.

This clonotype was detected ten times or more. This chain connects TRBV3-1 to TRBJ1-1; the D is unclear. Trimming took 1 base from V and 7 from J, leaving 7 bases between them. The CDR3 covers 12 residues. CDR1 and CDR2 (germline): LGHDT, YNNKEL (reference sequence). The DNA for the CDR3 is TGTGCCAGCAGCCAAGCGTGGGGTGAAGCTTTCTTT. Its protein product is CASSQAWGEAFF.

This clonotype was counted at least ten times. This chain connects TRBV3-1 to TRBJ2-3; TRBD2 matches at 15 bases. Germline CDR1 and CDR2: LGHDT and YNNKEL (reference sequence). Trimming at V came to 5 bases and at J to 4 bases, leaving 10 bases not matched to a gene. This CDR3 spans 18 amino acids. The chain's CDR3 is CASSFPGLAGGVADTQYF. For the CDR3, the DNA is TGTGCCAGCAGCTTCCCGGGACTAGCGGGAGGAGTGGCAGATACGCAGTATTTT.

This clonotype was seen repeatedly, ten times or more. CDR3 loop: CASNRGSEQFF. In DNA, the CDR3 is TGTGCCAGCAATAGAGGGAGTGAGCAGTTCTTC. The chain is built from TRBV2 and TRBJ2-1; possibly TRBD2 for D (5 bases). Germline values: CDR1 SNHLY, CDR2 FYNNEI. The length of the CDR3 is 11 residues. Trimming removed 7 bases from V and 9 bases from J, with 10 bases in between. The full variable domain, rest sourced from reference TRBV2 and TRBJ2-1, is EPEVTQTPSHQVTQMGQEVILRCVPISNHLYFYWYRQILGQKVEFLVSFYNNEISEKSEIFDDQFSVERPDGSNFTLKIRSTKLEDSAMYFCASNRGSEQFFGPGTRLTVL.

Notes on this clonotype: A read error may account for a junction end that differs from germline. The V call is TRBV12-3 or TRBV12-4, the J call TRBJ2-5; TRBD2 might be the D (6 bases). The CDR3 extends over 12 amino acids. The CDR3 coding sequence is TGTGCCAGCAGCCCCGGGACTCCGAGGTACAACTTC. It encodes CASSPGTPRYNF.

The chain employs TRBV5-1 and TRBJ1-2, with 9 bases that match TRBD1. The CDR3 contains 12 residues. V lost 10 bases, J lost 6 bases, and 7 bases stayed unmatched. Germline CDR1 SGHRS, CDR2 YFSETQ. CDR3 coding DNA: TGCGCCGGACTCACAGGGGGCAATGGCTACACCTTC. This translates into CAGLTGGNGYTF.

Comments on this clonotype: A much larger clonotype is one base distant, so this may be a read error. V and J are TRBV28 and TRBJ1-5; maybe TRBD1 (5 bases). The germline CDR1 and CDR2 sequences are MDHEN and SYDVKM. Trimming took off 6 bases at V and 6 bases at J, with 18 bases between the two ends. The CDR3 is 15 amino acids. The CDR3: CASREGATTSQPQHF. The CDR3 DNA reads as TGTGCCAGCAGGGAAGGGGCGACTACGAGTCAGCCCCAGCATTTT.

This clonotype was seen at least ten times. The chain joins TRBV7-6 to TRBJ2-7, with 9 bases matching TRBD2. V shed 1 base and J 5 bases; nucleotides not matched to a gene: 12. CDR3 length: 17 amino acids. CDR1 SGHVS and CDR2 FNYEAQ come from the germline V gene. CDR3 nucleotides: TGTGCCAGCAGCTTAGGATCGGGCGGGAGGGACCTCGACGAGCAGTACTTC. Translation gives CASSLGSGGRDLDEQYF.

Ten or more counts support this clonotype. The CDR3 DNA reads as TGTGCCAGCAGTTTATCACTAGTCGTCTATGGCTACACCTTC. Translating it yields CASSLSLVVYGYTF. The V and J genes are TRBV28 and TRBJ1-2; D is unclear. CDR3 length: 14 residues. Deletions cut 1 base from V and 4 bases from J, with 10 bases between. From germline, CDR1 is MDHEN and CDR2 SYDVKM.

Worth noting for this clonotype: A read error is likely, as this CDR3 ends without the conserved phenylalanine or tryptophan. The chain is built from TRBV12-3 or TRBV12-4 and TRBJ1-1; D ambiguous. The CDR3 covers 12 residues. V shed 3 bases and J shed 2 bases, with 4 bases lying between them. CDR3: CASSLQNTEAFL. Here the CDR3 DNA reads TGTGCCAGCAGTTTGCAAAACACTGAAGCTTTCCTT.

This clonotype has at least ten counts. The rearrangement joins TRBV12-3 or TRBV12-4 to TRBJ2-5; 9 bases agree with TRBD1. V was clipped by 3 bases and J by 4 bases; unmatched bases: 6. This CDR3 has 15 residues. The CDR3 loop reads CASSFSQGAGETQYF. In DNA, the CDR3 is TGTGCCAGCAGTTTTTCACAGGGGGCGGGAGAGACCCAGTACTTC.

Many counts were recorded for this clonotype. V and J are TRBV2 and TRBJ1-5; TRBD1 is a possible D gene (5 bases). V was trimmed by 7 bases and J by 4 bases, leaving 11 bases between them. The CDR3 runs to 13 residues. Germline CDR1 SNHLY, CDR2 FYNNEI. CDR3 protein: CASTIRGNQPQHF. As DNA, the CDR3 is TGTGCCAGCACTATAAGGGGTAATCAGCCCCAGCATTTT.

The sample holds a few counts of this clonotype. V and J are TRBV12-3 or TRBV12-4 and TRBJ2-2; D possibly corresponds to TRBD2 (6 bases). The V and J ends lost 8 bases and 5 bases respectively, with 15 bases between them. CDR3 length: 14 residues. This CDR3 reads CASSLTGVTGELFF. DNA of the CDR3: TGTGCCAGCTCCCTAACGGGAGTGACCGGGGAGCTGTTTTTT.

This clonotype was seen many times. The genes are TRBV12-3 or TRBV12-4 and TRBJ2-1; 8 nucleotides match TRBD2. The CDR3 consists of 16 residues. J gave up 7 bases and V 7 bases, and 15 bases lay outside the gene matches. The CDR3 loop is CASTNRGLAGLNEQFF. The CDR3 DNA follows: TGTGCCAGCACCAACCGTGGGCTAGCGGGCCTAAATGAGCAGTTCTTC.

This clonotype was picked up many times. The chain couples TRBV12-3 or TRBV12-4 to TRBJ2-1; 8 bases fit TRBD2. V lost 5 bases, J lost 7 bases, and 7 bases stayed unmatched. The CDR3 loop spans 14 amino acids. CDR3 nucleotides: TGTGCCAGCAGTGCTACCGGGACTAGAAATGAGCAGTTCTTC. It encodes CASSATGTRNEQFF.

The J gene is TRBJ2-7, the V gene TRBV18; D unresolved. In germline, CDR1 is KGHSH, CDR2 LQKENI. V was cut by 3 bases and J by 7 bases, with 7 bases left in between. There are 11 residues in the CDR3. DNA of the CDR3: TGTGCCAGCTCACCCTCTGAGGAGCAGTACTTC. Protein sequence: CASSPSEEQYF.

This clonotype was seen many times. This chain joins TRBV7-3 and TRBJ2-5; D unclear. From germline, CDR1 is SGHTA and CDR2 FQGTGA. The CDR3 is 13 amino acids. V was cut by 4 bases and J by 4 bases, with 10 bases left in between. The CDR3 coding sequence is TGTGCCAGCAGCTCAGACAAGCGAGAGACCCAGTACTTC. Translation: CASSSDKRETQYF.

This chain connects TRBV29-1 to TRBJ2-7, with D maybe TRBD2 (6 bases). The V end lost 3 bases, the J end lost 2 bases, and 14 bases lay between the germline ends. The CDR3 is made up of 14 amino acids. CDR1 is SQVTM, CDR2 ANQGSEA, per germline. CDR3 region: CSVDVGGPPYEQYF. The CDR3 coding sequence is TGCAGCGTTGATGTGGGGGGACCCCCCTACGAGCAGTACTTC.

Comments on this clonotype: A read error is possible here, since a much larger clone lies one base away. The CDR3 here is CASSVDPGYNEKLCF. The DNA for the CDR3 is TGTGCCAGCAGCGTAGATCCGGGATATAATGAAAAACTGTGTTTT. The chain links TRBV9 to TRBJ1-4; no reliable D call. CDR1 and CDR2 from the germline V gene are SGDLS and YYNGEE. This CDR3 has 15 amino acids.

The rearrangement joins TRBV28 to TRBJ2-7; 8 positions agree with TRBD1. Unmatched junction bases numbered 6, after V lost 3 bases and J lost 5 bases. From germline, CDR1 is MDHEN and CDR2 SYDVKM. This CDR3 region has 14 residues. CDR3 residues: CASSFAGQDDEQYF. CDR3 DNA sequence: TGTGCCAGCAGTTTTGCGGGACAGGATGACGAGCAGTACTTC.

This clonotype was seen ten or more times. Here the CDR3 DNA reads TGTGCCAGCAGCTTCCTAACGGGACTAGCGGGACCCAGGAATGAGCAGTTCTTC. Protein sequence: CASSFLTGLAGPRNEQFF. This chain uses TRBV11-2 with TRBJ2-1; 13 bases match TRBD2. The ends lost 3 bases at V and 7 bases at J; junction bases unmatched: 12. There are 18 residues in the CDR3. CDR1 and CDR2 (germline): SGHAT, FQNNGV.

This clonotype came up many times. V is TRBV3-1 and J is TRBJ1-1; D perhaps matches TRBD1 (6 bases). This CDR3 spans 15 amino acids. Germline V gives CDR1 LGHDT, CDR2 YNNKEL (reference sequence). V was pared by 2 bases and J by 1 base, with 11 bases between. As DNA, the CDR3 is TGTGCCAGCAGCCAACATGACAGGCCGAACACTGAAGCTTTCTTT. Translated, it gives CASSQHDRPNTEAFF.

The V call is TRBV7-8, the J call TRBJ1-2; 8 bases fit TRBD1. The CDR3 runs 17 residues. Per germline, CDR1 SGHVS and CDR2 FQNEAQ. V lost 5 bases and J lost 4; bases outside the gene matches: 15. The CDR3 sequence is CASSETRQGRFGYGYTF. CDR3 in DNA: TGTGCCAGCAGCGAGACCCGACAGGGGCGTTTCGGCTATGGCTACACCTTC.

The table lists this clonotype with many counts. The chain is built from TRBV10-1 and TRBJ2-7; a possible D gene is TRBD2 (5 bases). Trimming cost V 0 bases and J 6 bases, with 15 bases left between them. This CDR3 region has 15 residues. The germline gives CDR1 WNHNN, CDR2 SYGVQD (reference sequence). Here the CDR3 reads CASSESPLGVGEQYF. The DNA of the CDR3 is TGCGCCAGCAGTGAGTCCCCACTAGGAGTGGGCGAGCAGTACTTC.